The clone carrying this T cell receptor (beta chain) was seen repeatedly, ten times or more. The antigen is undetermined. This record comes from a study of T cells in Graves' hyperthyroidism and ophthalmopathy. Pregnant or lactating patients were excluded, as were those with uncontrolled infection or other autoimmune disease. PBMCs were derived from about 10 ml fresh peripheral blood. The V end lost 6 bases, the J end lost 4 bases, and 13 bases lay between the germline ends. This CDR3 region has 13 residues. The germline gives CDR1 MDHEN, CDR2 SYDVKM. Amplification of TCR beta CDR3 regions used RNA as the template. An initial round of RT-PCR targeting the TCR CDR3 relied on the HTBI primer set. TCRdb re-analysed the multiplex PCR reads in MiXCR, keeping a single row per CDR3 protein. Of some 490,000 distinct CDR3 sequences in the sample, approximately 16% were seen once. Study outcomes and limitations: Onset of ophthalmopathy came a median roughly 6.4 months after the model predicted it.

Sequencing was carried out using blood. The chain uses TRBV28 and TRBJ2-7; D remains ambiguous. The clonotype originates from a woman aged 25 to 45 with Graves' ophthalmopathy. The CDR3 bases are TGTGCCAGCAGCCTACTACCATCATACGAGCAGTACTTC. Translated: CASSLLPSYEQYF.